This T cell receptor beta chain stems from a study of radiotherapy plus CTLA-4 blockade in lung cancer. Study background: The study recorded objective responses in less than 20% of patients and disease control in 31%.

People whose metastatic non-small-cell lung cancer was chemo-refractory got focal radiation along with CTLA-4 blockade by ipilimumab. The table came from immunoSEQ multiplex PCR; TCRdb's copy has only in-frame clones and leaves some out. The sample contains 50,000 to 60,000 clones, approximately 84% of which appear only once. Remarks on this clone: Its antigen is unidentified.

General study findings and limits: Radiotherapy plus ipilimumab was followed by expansion in blood of tumor-derived TCR clones.

Sample: peripheral blood, taken from a patient treated with radiotherapy plus ipilimumab. The clonotype comes from a human donor with non-small cell lung cancer whose response to radiotherapy plus ipilimumab could not be evaluated.

In DNA, the CDR3 is TGCGCCAGCAGTCGGGGGATGAACACTGAAGCTTTCTTT. Amino acid sequence: CASSRGMNTEAFF. The chain has TRBV5-1 and TRBJ1-1; tentative D call: TRBD1 (5 bases). CDR3 length: 13 amino acids. Germline lookup yields CDR1 SGHRS and CDR2 YFSETQ. V lost 5 bases and J 0 bases, leaving 8 bases between the germline ends.